This T cell receptor (beta chain) was found in a study of T cell changes during pregnancy in multiple sclerosis (dated by TCRdb to about 2019). At the level of the whole study: The study looked at changes in the T cell repertoire across pregnancy in women with multiple sclerosis.

On this clone itself: The antigen this receptor binds is unknown. There are no base qualities to consult, and no much larger clone falls within one base.

The V and J ends are trimmed by 4 bases and 0 bases, leaving 7 bases between them. Taken from the germline V gene, the CDR1 and CDR2 loops are ENHRY and SYGVKD. The CDR3 runs 14 residues from the cysteine to the phenylalanine. The entry retains the CDR3 DNA only, 42 bases that are in frame from base 1. Library preparation employed the immunoSEQ multiplex PCR assay. TCRdb carries this immuneACCESS record with in-frame sequences only. Its versions omit some clonotypes, under half of them owing to an unresolved V gene in the studies checked, with the rest unexplained. Present in this sample are around 50,000 clones, about 93% of which were seen just once. 0.61% of the sample is held by the ten biggest clonotypes.

The sequence was collected from a female donor in good health, enrolled as a control in a pregnancy study. The source material was CD4+ T cells from peripheral blood mononuclear cells, sampled after pregnancy. This receptor chain uses TRBV10-3 and TRBJ1-3; the D gene assignment is ambiguous. Here is the DNA: TGTGCCATCAGTGCGGGGTTCTCTGGAAACACCATATATTTT. Its coded protein is CAISAGFSGNTIYF.